The rows below give T cell receptor beta chains drawn from one sample of a study of identical twins. TCRdb independently ran MiXCR on the 5' RACE reads; one entry per CDR3 protein. This table has approximately 680,000 distinct CDR3 sequences, 7.1% appearing once. These data also formed part of another study, on yellow fever vaccine responses in identical twins.

What was sequenced was PBMCs. All receptors derive from a woman aged 18-29 years in good health. Both conserved end residues are part of each CDR3. Fields, in order: D gene, J gene, clone size, V gene, CDR3 DNA, CDR3 protein. A D gene is named only where the DNA matches it firmly. Clone size appears in some rows only: once, few, many, or a class for an expanded clone.

TRBD2 | TRBJ2-7 | few | TRBV2 | TGTGCCAGCAGGGGACTAGCGGGAGGGCCTGGAGAGCAGTACTTC | CASRGLAGGPGEQYF
. | TRBJ1-1 | many | TRBV28 | TGTGCCAGCAGTTTGGCAGGGATGGGTTCTATGAACACTGAAGCTTTCTTT | CASSLAGMGSMNTEAFF
. | TRBJ2-1 | few | TRBV10-3 | TGTGCCATCAGTGAAAAAAAATTACTAACGGTAGAGCAGTTCTTC | CAISEKKLLTVEQFF
TRBD2 | TRBJ2-1 | . | TRBV3-1 | TGTGCCTGCACCCATCTCAGTGCGGGTCTAGCGGGAGATGCCCATGAGCAGTTCTTC | CACTHLSAGLAGDAHEQFF
. | TRBJ1-1 | many | TRBV29-1 | TGCAGCGTTGCCTCTGCGGGCACTGAAGCTTTCTTT | CSVASAGTEAFF
. | TRBJ2-2 | many | TRBV10-3 | TGTGCCATCAGTGAGTCGATTAGGCGGACCGGGGAGCTGTTTTTT | CAISESIRRTGELFF
TRBD2 | TRBJ2-2 | many | TRBV10-3 | TGTGCCATCAGTGAGGATGCGGGGGGGAACACCGGGGAGCTGTTTTTT | CAISEDAGGNTGELFF
TRBD2 | TRBJ2-3 | many | TRBV9 | TGTGCCAGCAGCGTAGGACTAGCTCCGACAGATACGCAGTATTTT | CASSVGLAPTDTQYF
. | TRBJ2-1 | . | TRBV10-3 | TGTGCCATCAGTGAGTCCGGGAATTACAATGAGCAGTTCTTC | CAISESGNYNEQFF
TRBD1 | TRBJ2-1 | few | TRBV18 | TGTGCCAGCTCACCTCTAGGACAGGGGGGTTACAATGAGCAGTTCTTC | CASSPLGQGGYNEQFF
TRBD1 | TRBJ2-7 | few | TRBV5-1 | TGCGCCAGCAGCTTGGTCCTTACCGGGACAGCCTACGAGCAGTACTTC | CASSLVLTGTAYEQYF
. | TRBJ2-2 | . | TRBV19 | TGTGCCGGCCAGGGGTCGAACACCGGGGAGCTGTTTTTT | CAGQGSNTGELFF
. | TRBJ2-1 | few | TRBV10-1 | TGCGCCAGCAGTGACTTCAGGACAAAAGATGAGCAGTTCTTC | CASSDFRTKDEQFF
. | TRBJ1-1 | . | TRBV7-9 | TGTGCCAGCAGCTTAGTACAGATTAACACTGAAGCTTTCTTT | CASSLVQINTEAFF
TRBD2 | TRBJ2-1 | many | TRBV7-8 | TGTGCCAGCAGCTTAGTAGGGTCTAGCGGGTGGTTCAATGAGCAGTTCTTC | CASSLVGSSGWFNEQFF
. | TRBJ2-7 | many | TRBV27 | TGTGCCAGCAGTCCCCCAGACAGGGAGCAGTACTTC | CASSPPDREQYF
. | TRBJ2-7 | many | TRBV6-5 | TGTGCCAGCAGTTACTCGTTTACAGGGAGGGCCTACGAGCAGTACTTC | CASSYSFTGRAYEQYF
. | TRBJ2-1 | few | TRBV2 | TGTGCCAGCACGTCCGAACTAGTGAATGAGCAGTTCTTT | CASTSELVNEQFF
. | TRBJ1-6 | many | TRBV4-1 | TGCGCCAGCAGCCGTACAAGCGGTGGCGATTCACCCCTCCACTTT | CASSRTSGGDSPLHF
. | TRBJ2-5 | . | TRBV19 | TGTGCCAGTAGTCCGTGGAATCTAGAGACCCAGTACTTC | CASSPWNLETQYF
TRBD1 | TRBJ1-6 | many | TRBV20-1 | TGCAGTCCCAGGACAGGGGATGTGAATTCACCCCTCCACTTT | CSPRTGDVNSPLHF
TRBD1 | TRBJ2-2 | many | TRBV5-1 | TGTGCCAGCAGTCCAGGGGGCACCGGGGAGCTGTTTTTT | CASSPGGTGELFF
TRBD1 | TRBJ2-6 | . | TRBV6-4 | TGTGCCAGCAGTACAGGGGGAATTTCTGGGGCCAACGTCCTGACTTTC | CASSTGGISGANVLTF
TRBD1 | TRBJ2-2 | . | TRBV7-3 | TGTGCCAGCAGCCCCAGGGGGCTAGCCGACACCGGGGAGCTGTTTTTT | CASSPRGLADTGELFF
. | TRBJ2-1 | . | TRBV18 | TGTGCCAGCTCACCACCGACAGGCGCCTACAATGAGCAGTTCTTC | CASSPPTGAYNEQFF
. | TRBJ2-3 | many | TRBV5-5 | TGTGCCAGCAGCTACTCGGGACTTAGCACAGATACGCAGTATTTT | CASSYSGLSTDTQYF
. | TRBJ1-5 | few | TRBV28 | TGTGCCAGCAGTCTCCAGGCTGGGGTTGGCAATCAGCCCCAGCATTTT | CASSLQAGVGNQPQHF
TRBD2 | TRBJ2-1 | many | TRBV6-4 | TGTGCCAGCAGTGACTCGCGGGGGGGCTACAATGAGCAGTTCTTC | CASSDSRGGYNEQFF
TRBD2 | TRBJ2-1 | many | TRBV6-2/TRBV6-3 | TGTGCCAGCAGTTTCTCTAGCGGGGGGGCCTACAATGAGCAGTTCTTC | CASSFSSGGAYNEQFF
. | TRBJ2-1 | many | TRBV29-1 | TGCAGCGCCGCCGCCGGGACGGACTACAATGAGCAGTTCTTC | CSAAAGTDYNEQFF
. | TRBJ1-3 | many | TRBV10-2 | TGCGCCAGCAGTGAACAGGGAAACACCATATATTTT | CASSEQGNTIYF
. | TRBJ1-6 | . | TRBV7-6 | TGTGCCAGCAGCTTAGAGGTGGGTTCACCCCTCCACTTT | CASSLEVGSPLHF
TRBD2 | TRBJ2-1 | . | TRBV11-2 | TGTGCCAGCAGCTTAGGTTGGCTAGCGGGCTCCCGATTCCGCAATGAGCAGTTCTTC | CASSLGWLAGSRFRNEQFF
. | TRBJ2-1 | . | TRBV20-1 | TGCAGTGCTAGAGAAAGGATAGCCGAGCAGTTCTTC | CSARERIAEQFF
TRBD1 | TRBJ2-5 | few | TRBV20-1 | TGCAGTGCTAGAGATCCCGGACAGGGGGGCAAAGAGACCCAGTACTTC | CSARDPGQGGKETQYF
TRBD1 | TRBJ1-2 | . | TRBV5-1 | TGCGCCAGCAGCTCCAACAGGGGTCCCGCCAACTATGGCTACACCTTC | CASSSNRGPANYGYTF
. | TRBJ2-6 | . | TRBV10-3 | TGTGCCATCAGTCGGAAGGGAGACTCTGGGGCCAACGTCCTGACTTTC | CAISRKGDSGANVLTF
. | TRBJ1-1 | . | TRBV7-9 | TGTGCCAGCAGCTTATCTGAAAGGGATGGCACTGAAGCTTTCTTT | CASSLSERDGTEAFF
TRBD2 | TRBJ2-5 | . | TRBV10-3 | TGTGCCATCAGTGTTAACAGTATGGGAGGGGAGACCCAGTACTTC | CAISVNSMGGETQYF
TRBD2 | TRBJ2-1 | few | TRBV7-2 | TGTGCCAGCAGCTTAGGAAGGGGACTAGCGGGAGGGGAGCAGTTCTTC | CASSLGRGLAGGEQFF
. | TRBJ1-2 | . | TRBV6-6 | TGTGCCAGCAGGGCCGGGGGGGCTTTCTATGGCTACACCTTC | CASRAGGAFYGYTF